Shown below are 30 T cell receptor beta chains from a single sample sequenced in a study of CD8 T cells in ankylosing spondylitis. MiXCR, applied by TCRdb to the 5' RACE reads, yields one record per CDR3 protein. The sample shows 150,000 to 200,000 distinct CDR3 sequences, over 10% of them seen only once. Sequencing was carried out using blood, either unsorted or a sorted T cell fraction (not recorded which). The origin of the receptors is a male donor with ankylosing spondylitis or in good health (not recorded which).

This clonotype was picked up a small number of times. This chain uses TRBV5-1 with TRBJ2-7, with D hard to call. Deletions cut 0 bases from V and 4 bases from J, with 11 bases between. The CDR3 is 14 residues long. From germline, CDR1 is SGHRS and CDR2 YFSETQ. Here the CDR3 reads CASSLGRIDYEQYF. In nucleotides, the CDR3 is TGCGCCAGCAGCTTGGGAAGGATAGATTACGAGCAGTACTTC.

There are a few counts of this clonotype. The chain links TRBV6-4 to TRBJ2-1; 8 bases line up with TRBD2. This CDR3 comprises 15 residues. The germline V gene has CDR1 MRHNA and CDR2 SNTAGT. Trimming removed 8 bases from V and 0 bases from J; junction bases left unmatched: 6. The DNA of the CDR3 is TGTGCCAGCCGACTAGCGCCTAGCTCCTACAATGAGCAGTTCTTC. As protein: CASRLAPSSYNEQFF.

The chain joins TRBV14 to TRBJ2-5; no clear D. The germline V gene has CDR1 SGHDN and CDR2 FVKESK. V shed 0 bases and J shed 4 bases, with 6 bases lying between them. The CDR3 totals 13 residues. The CDR3 reads CASSQDWTETQYF. The CDR3, as DNA: TGTGCCAGCAGCCAAGATTGGACAGAGACCCAGTACTTC.

The chain uses TRBV29-1 and TRBJ2-7; D possibly corresponds to TRBD1 (6 bases). Trimming shortened V by 6 bases and J by 0 bases, and 12 bases separated the two germline ends. Germline V gene data show CDR1 as SQVTM and CDR2 as ANQGSEA. The CDR3 length is 13 residues. CDR3: CSVLQGSSYEQYF. CDR3 in DNA: TGCAGCGTACTTCAGGGGAGCTCCTACGAGCAGTACTTC.

The J gene is TRBJ2-6, the V gene TRBV27; weak D call: TRBD1 (6 bases). CDR3 length: 17 residues. V dropped 7 bases and J dropped 0 bases, with 16 bases sitting between them. Germline V gives CDR1 MNHEY, CDR2 SMNVEV (reference sequence). The CDR3 reads CASKMGASFSGANVLTF. CDR3 nucleotide sequence: TGTGCCAGCAAGATGGGGGCTTCCTTCTCTGGGGCCAACGTCCTGACTTTC.

This clonotype was counted many times. The V gene is TRBV12-3 or TRBV12-4, the J gene TRBJ2-1; 7 bases align to TRBD2. The V gene end was trimmed by 5 bases and the J gene end by 4 bases; junction bases not matched to a gene: 8. There are 15 residues in the CDR3. DNA of the CDR3: TGTGCCAGCAGTCCGACGGGCGGGGGTTACAATGAGCAGTTCTTC. It is translated as CASSPTGGGYNEQFF.

Many counts were recorded for this clonotype. V gene TRBV4-1 combines with J gene TRBJ2-7; D possibly corresponds to TRBD1 (5 bases). The CDR3 contains 15 residues. Trimming shortened V by 0 bases and J by 2 bases, and 11 bases separated the two germline ends. Germline V gene lookup returns CDR1 MGHRA and CDR2 YSYEKL. This CDR3 is CASSQEGIGAYEQYF. The CDR3 DNA reads TGCGCCAGCAGCCAAGAAGGGATAGGGGCCTACGAGCAGTACTTC.

V and J are TRBV10-1 and TRBJ2-5; possibly TRBD2 for D (6 bases). V shed 10 bases and J shed 0 bases, with 24 bases lying between them. The CDR3 runs to 17 residues. CDR1 and CDR2 from the germline V gene are WNHNN and SYGVQD (reference sequence). This CDR3 reads CANPDRAGLPYQETQYF. Written as DNA, the CDR3 is TGCGCCAACCCCGATAGGGCGGGACTCCCGTACCAAGAGACCCAGTACTTC.

This clonotype appeared many times. The chain employs TRBV7-6 and TRBJ1-1; 7 bases map to TRBD1. V lost 5 bases to trimming and J lost 1 base; unmatched junction nucleotides: 7. The CDR3 loop spans 15 amino acids. From germline, CDR1 is SGHVS and CDR2 FNYEAQ. DNA of the CDR3: TGTGCCAGCAGCGGAGACAGGGCCCGGAACACTGAAGCTTTCTTT. This codes for CASSGDRARNTEAFF.

The chain is built from TRBV11-2 and TRBJ2-1; D is undetermined. The CDR3 is made up of 15 amino acids. CDR1 is SGHAT, CDR2 FQNNGV, per germline. The V and J ends lost 1 base and 8 bases respectively, with 15 bases between them. CDR3 sequence: CASSLVIGLRHEQFF. CDR3 nucleotides: TGTGCCAGCAGCTTAGTCATCGGCCTCCGGCATGAGCAGTTCTTC.

This clonotype was seen a handful of times. The chain couples TRBV7-9 to TRBJ2-2; the match to TRBD2 covers 7 bases. This CDR3 is 15 amino acids long. The V gene's germline CDR1 is SEHNR and CDR2 FQNEAQ (reference sequence). V trimming: 4 bases; J trimming: 6 bases; junction bases outside the gene matches: 8. This CDR3 is CASSSGLLPAGELFF. The DNA of the CDR3 is TGTGCCAGCAGCTCGGGACTACTCCCCGCCGGGGAGCTGTTTTTT.

In this sample, this clonotype turned up a few times. This chain joins TRBV19 and TRBJ2-2; unclear D gene. Trimming pared 1 base from V and 6 bases from J, leaving 6 bases between. The CDR3 has 13 amino acids. Germline V lookup: CDR1 LNHDA, CDR2 SQIVND (reference sequence). The CDR3 sequence is CASSIAGSGELFF. The DNA for the CDR3 is TGTGCCAGTAGTATAGCAGGTTCCGGGGAGCTGTTTTTT.

This clonotype appeared many times. This chain connects TRBV20-1 to TRBJ2-7; TRBD1 or TRBD2 may be the D gene (6 bases each). This CDR3 contains 14 residues. Germline V CDR1 and CDR2: DFQATT, SNEGSKA (reference sequence). V lost 5 bases and J 4 bases, leaving 18 bases between the germline ends. The chain's CDR3 is CSAPDYQGTYEQYF. For the CDR3, the DNA is TGCAGTGCTCCTGACTATCAGGGGACTTACGAGCAGTACTTC.

In this sample, this clonotype turned up a few times. The chain employs TRBV27 and TRBJ2-5, with 11 bases fitting TRBD2. CDR1 is MNHEY, CDR2 SMNVEV, per germline (reference sequence). V was pared by 7 bases and J by 4 bases, with 8 bases of the junction left unmatched. This CDR3 comprises 15 residues. The CDR3 protein is CASTYSGGARETQYF. The CDR3 region has the DNA TGTGCCAGCACCTATAGCGGGGGGGCCCGAGAGACCCAGTACTTC.

The chain has TRBV10-3 and TRBJ2-1; D is uncertain. The CDR3 length is 17 residues. Germline CDR1 ENHRY, CDR2 SYGVKD. With 3 bases removed from V and 0 bases from J, the gap between germline ends came to 15 bases. The chain's CDR3 is CAISETAARSSYNEQFF. The CDR3 DNA reads as TGTGCCATCAGTGAAACGGCAGCCAGGAGCTCCTACAATGAGCAGTTCTTC.

The rearrangement links TRBV5-5 to TRBJ2-3; D not resolved. The CDR3 extends over 17 amino acids. Germline CDR1 SGHKS, CDR2 YYEKEE (reference sequence). The V and J ends lost 1 base and 2 bases respectively, with 17 bases between them. CDR3 sequence reads: CASSLIEAPTLTDTQYF. The CDR3 DNA follows: TGTGCCAGCAGCTTGATAGAGGCCCCCACTCTCACAGATACGCAGTATTTT.

The rearrangement joins TRBV7-9 to TRBJ2-1; 12 bases are shared with TRBD2. The junction had 14 bases not matched to a gene; V was cut back by 5 bases and J by 9 bases. The CDR3 totals 17 residues. Germline CDR1 and CDR2: SEHNR and FQNEAQ (reference sequence). The CDR3 loop is CASSLGGLAGGHGEQFF. CDR3 sequence (DNA): TGTGCCAGCAGCCTCGGAGGGCTAGCGGGAGGGCATGGTGAGCAGTTCTTC.

This CDR3 is CASSLMGGVPAEQYF. DNA of the CDR3: TGTGCCAGCAGCTTAATGGGGGGAGTCCCCGCCGAGCAGTACTTC. This chain connects TRBV7-6 to TRBJ2-7; a weak D match, TRBD2 (6 bases). The CDR3 is made up of 15 amino acids. Deletions cut 2 bases from V and 6 bases from J, with 17 bases between. Germline V gene data show CDR1 as SGHVS and CDR2 as FNYEAQ.

The table lists this clonotype with many counts. The rearrangement joins TRBV5-1 to TRBJ2-1, with D perhaps TRBD1 (6 bases). CDR1 is SGHRS, CDR2 YFSETQ, per germline. The V end lost 4 bases, the J end lost 5 bases, and 13 bases lay between the germline ends. This CDR3 is built from 14 residues. CDR3 in amino acids: CASSSQGINNEQFF. The CDR3 DNA is TGCGCCAGCAGCAGCCAGGGGATAAACAATGAGCAGTTCTTC.

V gene TRBV11-2 combines with J gene TRBJ2-7; D is ambiguous. Germline assignment: CDR1 SGHAT and CDR2 FQNNGV. Deletions cut 1 base from V and 5 bases from J, with 9 bases between. CDR3 size: 13 residues. The CDR3 coding sequence is TGTGCCAGCAGCTTAGGGTTCCCCCACGAGCAGTACTTC. The encoded protein is CASSLGFPHEQYF.

This clonotype has a handful of counts. The genes are TRBV29-1 and TRBJ1-1; 7 bases are shared with TRBD1. Per the germline V gene, CDR1 is SQVTM and CDR2 is ANQGSEA. Unmatched junction bases numbered 2, after V lost 5 bases and J lost 5 bases. There are 11 residues in the CDR3. The CDR3 DNA reads as TGCAGCGTTTACAGGGGAACTGAAGCTTTCTTT. This encodes CSVYRGTEAFF.

This clonotype was seen repeatedly, ten times or more. The J gene is TRBJ1-6, the V gene TRBV15; D unclear. Deletions cut 1 base from V and 10 bases from J, with 11 bases between. The V gene's germline CDR1 is LNHNV and CDR2 YYDKDF (reference sequence). The CDR3 runs to 14 residues. The CDR3 loop reads CATSRGRTTSPLHF. DNA of the CDR3: TGTGCCACCAGCAGAGGTCGAACGACGTCACCCCTCCACTTT.

This clonotype was detected only a few times. The CDR3 protein is CASGLAGGSVNYGYTF. The CDR3 bases are TGTGCTAGTGGTTTGGCAGGGGGTAGTGTTAACTATGGCTACACCTTC. The rearrangement links TRBV12-5 to TRBJ1-2; TRBD1 matches 7 bases. The V and J ends lost 1 base and 1 base, in that order; junction bases with no gene match: 6. CDR3 length: 16 residues. CDR1 LGHNT and CDR2 FRNRAP come from the germline V gene.

This clonotype showed up many times. The genes are TRBV4-1 and TRBJ2-7, with 7 bases fitting TRBD1. Germline assignment: CDR1 MGHRA and CDR2 YSYEKL. The CDR3 spans 16 residues. Trimming removed 4 bases from V and 3 bases from J; junction bases left unmatched: 12. CDR3 sequence reads: CASSLHRDSPLYEQYF. CDR3 nucleotides: TGCGCCAGCAGCCTTCACCGGGACAGTCCCCTCTACGAGCAGTACTTC.

This clonotype has a count of ten or more. V usage is TRBV5-1 and J usage is TRBJ2-2, with D hard to call. This CDR3 region has 15 residues. The V end lost 0 bases, the J end lost 0 bases, and 6 bases lay between the germline ends. Germline values: CDR1 SGHRS, CDR2 YFSETQ. The CDR3 nucleotides are TGCGCCAGCAGCTTGGGCCACGCGAACACCGGGGAGCTGTTTTTT. This gives the protein CASSLGHANTGELFF.

In its sample, this clonotype was seen a few times. The chain recombines TRBV5-1 with TRBJ2-3; a possible D gene is TRBD2 (5 bases). Germline CDR1 SGHRS, CDR2 YFSETQ. The CDR3 covers 16 residues. Trimming took 0 bases from V and 6 from J, leaving 17 bases between them. This chain's CDR3 is CASSLGGAFASDTQYF. The DNA for the CDR3 is TGCGCCAGCAGCTTGGGGGGAGCGTTTGCGTCGGATACGCAGTATTTT. Together with reference TRBV5-1 and TRBJ2-3, the CDR3 gives the full variable domain: KAGVTQTPRYLIKTRGQQVTLSCSPISGHRSVSWYQQTPGQGLQFLFEYFSETQRNKGNFPGRFSGRQFSNSRSEMNVSTLELGDSALYLCASSLGGAFASDTQYFGPGTRLTVL.

This clonotype was seen a few times. The CDR3 loop is CASSIFGRPQDTQYF. CDR3 nucleotides: TGTGCCAGCAGCATCTTCGGACGGCCGCAAGATACGCAGTATTTT. J is TRBJ2-3 and V is TRBV11-2; D remains ambiguous. Trimming cost V 5 bases and J 5 bases, with 17 bases left between them. The CDR3 is 15 residues long. Per the germline V gene, CDR1 is SGHAT and CDR2 is FQNNGV.

This clonotype was detected a few times. V usage is TRBV12-3 or TRBV12-4 and J usage is TRBJ2-1; TRBD2 agrees at 10 bases. The CDR3 contains 15 residues. V shed 6 bases and J 10 bases; nucleotides not matched to a gene: 12. The CDR3 nucleotides are TGTGCCAGCAGCCCAAGGACTAGCGGACTTACCGAGCAGTTCTTC. This translates into CASSPRTSGLTEQFF.

This clonotype was seen a handful of times. The rearrangement uses TRBV2 and TRBJ2-3; TRBD2 matches at 12 bases. Germline V gene data show CDR1 as SNHLY and CDR2 as FYNNEI. The CDR3 is 15 residues long. Germline trimming cut 5 bases from V and 5 bases from J; bases unmatched to any gene: 5. CDR3: CASSPSGGAVDTQYF. The CDR3 coding sequence is TGTGCCAGCAGTCCTAGCGGGGGGGCCGTAGATACGCAGTATTTT.

This clonotype was seen more than once but under ten times. This rearrangement joins TRBV11-2 to TRBJ2-4; TRBD1 aligns across 9 bases. V was clipped by 4 bases and J by 9 bases; unmatched bases: 7. The germline V gene has CDR1 SGHAT and CDR2 FQNNGV. CDR3 size: 14 residues. The CDR3 nucleotides read TGTGCCAGCAGCTCTGGCGGGACAGGGCCCATTCAGTACTTC. As protein: CASSSGGTGPIQYF.